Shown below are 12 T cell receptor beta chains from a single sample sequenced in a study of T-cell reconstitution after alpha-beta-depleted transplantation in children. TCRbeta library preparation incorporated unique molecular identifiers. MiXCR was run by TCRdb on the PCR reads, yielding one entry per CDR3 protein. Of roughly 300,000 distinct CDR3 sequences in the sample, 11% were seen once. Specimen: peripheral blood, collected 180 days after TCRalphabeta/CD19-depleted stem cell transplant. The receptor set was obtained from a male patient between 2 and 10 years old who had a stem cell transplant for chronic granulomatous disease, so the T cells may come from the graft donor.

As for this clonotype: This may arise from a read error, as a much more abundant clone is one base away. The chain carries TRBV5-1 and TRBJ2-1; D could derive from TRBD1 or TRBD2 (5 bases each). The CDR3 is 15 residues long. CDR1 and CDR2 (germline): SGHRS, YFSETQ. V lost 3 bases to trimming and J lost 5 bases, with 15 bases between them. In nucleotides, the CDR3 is TGCGCCAGCAGCTGGGGACGGGTCCTGGACAATGAGCAGTTCTTC. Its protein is CASSWGRVLDNEQFF.

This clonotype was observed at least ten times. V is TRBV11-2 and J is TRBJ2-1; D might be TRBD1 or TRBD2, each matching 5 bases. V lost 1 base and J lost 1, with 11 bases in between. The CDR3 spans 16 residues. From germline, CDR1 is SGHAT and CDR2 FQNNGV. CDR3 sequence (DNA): TGTGCCAGCAGCTTAGGTCTGAGGGGTTCCTACAATGAGCAGTTCTTC. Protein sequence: CASSLGLRGSYNEQFF.

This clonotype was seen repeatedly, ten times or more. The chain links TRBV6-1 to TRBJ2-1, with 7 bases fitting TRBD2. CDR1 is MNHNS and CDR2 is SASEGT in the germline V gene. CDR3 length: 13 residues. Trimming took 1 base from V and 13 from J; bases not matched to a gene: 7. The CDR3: CASSEGRGTIQFF. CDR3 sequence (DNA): TGTGCCAGCAGTGAAGGACGGGGGACTATCCAGTTCTTC.

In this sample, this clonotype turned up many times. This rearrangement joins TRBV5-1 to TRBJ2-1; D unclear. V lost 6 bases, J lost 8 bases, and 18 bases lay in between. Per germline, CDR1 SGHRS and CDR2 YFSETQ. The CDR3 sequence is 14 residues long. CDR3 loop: CASKEWEGSHEQFF. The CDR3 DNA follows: TGCGCCAGCAAGGAGTGGGAAGGCAGCCATGAGCAGTTCTTC. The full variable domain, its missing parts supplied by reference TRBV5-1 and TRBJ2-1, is KAGVTQTPRYLIKTRGQQVTLSCSPISGHRSVSWYQQTPGQGLQFLFEYFSETQRNKGNFPGRFSGRQFSNSRSEMNVSTLELGDSALYLCASKEWEGSHEQFFGPGTRLTVL.

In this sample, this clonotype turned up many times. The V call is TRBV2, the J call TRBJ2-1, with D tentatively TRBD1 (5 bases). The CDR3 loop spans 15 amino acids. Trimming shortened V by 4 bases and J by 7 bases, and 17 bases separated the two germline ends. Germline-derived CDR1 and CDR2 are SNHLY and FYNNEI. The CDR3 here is CASSGGRAVLNEQFF. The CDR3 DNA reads TGTGCCAGCAGTGGGGGCAGGGCGGTTCTGAATGAGCAGTTCTTC.

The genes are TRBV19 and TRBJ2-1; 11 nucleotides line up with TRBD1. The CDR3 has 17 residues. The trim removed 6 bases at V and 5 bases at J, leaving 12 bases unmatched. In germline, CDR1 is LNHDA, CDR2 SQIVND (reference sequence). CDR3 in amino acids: CASRRPPGQGVHNEQFF. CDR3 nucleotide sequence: TGTGCCAGTAGGAGACCCCCGGGACAGGGGGTTCACAATGAGCAGTTCTTC.

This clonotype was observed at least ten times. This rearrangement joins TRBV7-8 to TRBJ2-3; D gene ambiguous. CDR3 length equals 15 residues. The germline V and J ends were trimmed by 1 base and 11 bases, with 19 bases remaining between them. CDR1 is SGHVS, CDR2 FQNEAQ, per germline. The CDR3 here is CASSLDWANPMEQYF. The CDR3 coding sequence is TGTGCCAGCAGCTTAGATTGGGCCAATCCCATGGAGCAGTATTTT.

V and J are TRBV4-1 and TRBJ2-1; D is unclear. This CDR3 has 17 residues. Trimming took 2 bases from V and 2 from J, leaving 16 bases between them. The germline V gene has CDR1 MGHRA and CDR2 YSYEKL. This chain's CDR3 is CASSQHYDRSTYNEQFF. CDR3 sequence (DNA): TGCGCCAGCAGCCAACATTATGATAGGAGCACCTACAATGAGCAGTTCTTC.

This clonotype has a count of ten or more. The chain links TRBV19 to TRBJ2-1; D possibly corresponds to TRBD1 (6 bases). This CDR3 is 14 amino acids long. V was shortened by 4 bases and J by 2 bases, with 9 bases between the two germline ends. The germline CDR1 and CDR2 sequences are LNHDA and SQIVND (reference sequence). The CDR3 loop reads CASSTWTAYNEQFF. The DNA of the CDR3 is TGTGCCAGTAGTACTTGGACAGCCTACAATGAGCAGTTCTTC.

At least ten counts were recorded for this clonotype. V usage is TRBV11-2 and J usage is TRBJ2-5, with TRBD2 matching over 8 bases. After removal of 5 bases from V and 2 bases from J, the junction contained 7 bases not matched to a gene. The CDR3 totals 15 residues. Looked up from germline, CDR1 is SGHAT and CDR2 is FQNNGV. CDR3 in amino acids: CASSQLRLAQETQYF. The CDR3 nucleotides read TGTGCCAGCAGCCAACTACGACTAGCGCAAGAGACCCAGTACTTC.

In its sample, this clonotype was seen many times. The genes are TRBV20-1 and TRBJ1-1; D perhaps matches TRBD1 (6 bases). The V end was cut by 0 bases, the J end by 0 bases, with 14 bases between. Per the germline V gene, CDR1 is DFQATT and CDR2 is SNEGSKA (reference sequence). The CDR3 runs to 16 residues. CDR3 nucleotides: TGCAGTGCTAGAGATTTGCTCGACAGGTTGAACACTGAAGCTTTCTTT. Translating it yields CSARDLLDRLNTEAFF.

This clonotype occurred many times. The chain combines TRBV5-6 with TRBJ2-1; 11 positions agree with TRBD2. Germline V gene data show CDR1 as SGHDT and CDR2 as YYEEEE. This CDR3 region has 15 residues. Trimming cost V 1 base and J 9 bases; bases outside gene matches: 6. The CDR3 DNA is TGTGCCAGCAGCTTGTTTAGCGGGGGGGCATCTGAGCAGTTCTTC. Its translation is CASSLFSGGASEQFF.